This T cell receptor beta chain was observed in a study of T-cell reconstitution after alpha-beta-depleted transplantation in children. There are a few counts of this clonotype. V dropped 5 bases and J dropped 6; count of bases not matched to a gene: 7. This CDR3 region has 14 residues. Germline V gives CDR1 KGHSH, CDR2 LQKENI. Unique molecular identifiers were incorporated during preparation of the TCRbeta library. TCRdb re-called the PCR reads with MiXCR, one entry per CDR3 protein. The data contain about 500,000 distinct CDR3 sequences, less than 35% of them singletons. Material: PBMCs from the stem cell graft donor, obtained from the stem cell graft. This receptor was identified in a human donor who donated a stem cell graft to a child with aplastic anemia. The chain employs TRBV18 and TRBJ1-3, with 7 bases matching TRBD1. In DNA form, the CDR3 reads TGTGCCAGCTCAGGAATGGACAGGACAAACACCATATATTTT. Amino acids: CASSGMDRTNTIYF.